The 4 T cell receptor beta chains below all came from one sample that was sequenced in a study of blood T cell repertoires in COVID-19. Profiling relied on immunoSEQ multiplex PCR, and the TCRdb table lists in-frame clones only, not all of them. Of under 200,000 clones listed, around nine tenths were seen once; the top ten hold about 0.6%. Sequenced: peripheral blood. These receptors were taken from a man aged 55 to 70 with COVID-19, enrolled during active disease.

The table lists this clone with a count of one. The chain couples TRBV18 to TRBJ2-1, with TRBD2 matching over 13 bases. Germline V gene data show CDR1 as KGHSH and CDR2 as LQKENI. This CDR3 contains 16 residues. The V segment lost 0 bases and the J segment 6 bases; nucleotides outside the gene matches: 2. The CDR3 bases are TGTGCCAGCTCACCACCCGGGACTAGCGGGGTCAATGAGCAGTTCTTC. This encodes CASSPPGTSGVNEQFF. Variable domain in full (rest from reference TRBV18 and TRBJ2-1): NAGVMQNPRHLVRRRGQEARLRCSPMKGHSHVYWYRQLPEEGLKFMVYLQKENIIDESGMPKERFSAEFPKEGPSILRIQQVVRGDSAAYFCASSPPGTSGVNEQFFGPGTRLTVL.

This clone was seen more than once but under ten times. This chain links TRBV5-5 with TRBJ2-3; 9 nucleotides agree with TRBD1. CDR1 SGHKS and CDR2 YYEKEE come from the germline V gene (reference sequence). This CDR3 region has 16 residues. V shed 1 base, J shed 2 bases, and the junction held 5 bases outside the gene matches. In nucleotides, the CDR3 is TGTGCCAGCAGCTTGTGGACAGGGGCCGTCACAGATACGCAGTATTTT. Protein sequence: CASSLWTGAVTDTQYF.

This clone was recorded a few times. V is TRBV29-1 and J is TRBJ1-5; 7 bases agree with TRBD1. The CDR3 runs 13 residues. V lost 6 bases, J lost 7 bases, and 9 bases stayed unmatched. Germline V gives CDR1 SQVTM, CDR2 ANQGSEA. The CDR3 sequence: CSVATGAGQPQHF. Written as DNA, the CDR3 is TGCAGCGTGGCAACAGGGGCTGGGCAGCCCCAGCATTTT.

This clone was observed a single time. The chain uses TRBV4-3 and TRBJ1-2; 9 positions agree with TRBD1. CDR1 is LGHNA and CDR2 is YSLEER in the germline V gene. The CDR3 runs to 13 residues. Germline trimming cut 4 bases from V and 7 bases from J; bases unmatched to any gene: 4. CDR3 sequence reads: CASSLSDRGGYTF. For the CDR3, the DNA is TGCGCCAGCAGCCTCTCGGACAGGGGTGGCTACACCTTC.